This T cell receptor delta chain appears in the sequencing data of a study of gamma-delta chains in newborns, infants, children. Study details: Polyclonal expansion of innate γδ T cells after birth follows microbial exposure.

TCRdb re-called the reads using CATT. The profile shows 8,900 or so delta-chain clones, about 1.6% of them singletons. The specimen sequenced was blood. The TCR comes from a child who was a newborn, infant or young child, either healthy, febrile or measles-vaccinated (not recorded which).

The CDR3 reads CALGKGPTRGTRVALTAQLFF. In DNA, the CDR3 is TGTGCTCTTGGGAAGGGTCCTACCCGGGGGACACGGGTAGCCTTGACAGCACAACTCTTCTTT. This chain connects TRDV1 to TRDJ2, with D possibly called TRDD2 or TRDD3 (6 bases each). Looked up from germline, CDR1 is TSWWSYY and CDR2 is QGS. CDR3 length: 21 residues. Trimming removed 5 bases at V and 2 bases at J, with 30 bases between.